This T cell receptor (beta chain) appears in the sequencing data of a study of breast tumors, draining lymph nodes, adjacent tissues. TCRdb reprocessed the multiplex PCR reads with MiXCR, giving one entry per CDR3 protein. The sample lists about 230,000 distinct CDR3 sequences, 32% occurring once. General study results and limits: Tumor TCR diversity was below lymph nodes but above nontumor tissue. Luminal-like breast cancer showed significantly greater tumor-nontumor repertoire similarity than basal-like breast cancer did. Data fit most tumor T cells coming from lymph node, expanding in tumor.

The CDR3 runs to 16 residues. Trimming took 3 bases from V and 7 from J; bases not matched to a gene: 11. CDR1 and CDR2 (germline): SGHVS, FNYEAQ. The lymph nodes were axillary draining lymph nodes from breast cancer patients. This clonotype was counted at least ten times. The antigen is undetermined. The rearrangement links TRBV7-6 to TRBJ2-1; 8 bases line up with TRBD2. The clonotype comes from a female donor with breast cancer. Some clones in this sample may be carry-over from other donors' samples. The sample was axillary lymph node tissue. The CDR3 DNA follows: TGTGCCAGCAGCTTGGCAGGCAGCGGGAGCTGGAATGAGCAGTTCTTC. Protein sequence: CASSLAGSGSWNEQFF. Full variable domain (remainder filled in from reference TRBV7-6 and TRBJ2-1): GAGVSQSPRYKVTKRGQDVALRCDPISGHVSLYWYRQALGQGPEFLTYFNYEAQQDKSGLPNDRFSAERPEGSISTLTIQRTEQRDSAMYRCASSLAGSGSWNEQFFGPGTRLTVL.